This TCR beta chain stems from a study of cytomegalovirus exposure and HLA in healthy donors. The PCR used 60 Vbeta and 13 Jbeta primers. TCRdb's table, derived via immunoSEQ multiplex PCR, lists solely in-frame clones and lacks some. This table holds fewer than 95,000 clones, around 81% found once. Regarding the study as a whole: Investigators reported around 150 TCR beta chains as tied to cytomegalovirus.

Points on this clone: The antigen remains unidentified.

The CDR3 consists of 13 residues. Trimming took off 5 bases at V and 8 bases at J, with 15 bases between the two ends. Germline-derived CDR1 and CDR2 are SGHTA and FQGTGA. The rearrangement joins TRBV7-3 to TRBJ1-2; a possible D gene is TRBD1 (6 bases). Sequenced material: PBMCs. The sequence was collected from a man aged 25 to 40 in good health and CMV-seronegative. This CDR3 reads CASSQTGQGGYTF. In DNA, the CDR3 is TGTGCCAGCAGCCAGACGGGACAAGGAGGCTACACCTTC.